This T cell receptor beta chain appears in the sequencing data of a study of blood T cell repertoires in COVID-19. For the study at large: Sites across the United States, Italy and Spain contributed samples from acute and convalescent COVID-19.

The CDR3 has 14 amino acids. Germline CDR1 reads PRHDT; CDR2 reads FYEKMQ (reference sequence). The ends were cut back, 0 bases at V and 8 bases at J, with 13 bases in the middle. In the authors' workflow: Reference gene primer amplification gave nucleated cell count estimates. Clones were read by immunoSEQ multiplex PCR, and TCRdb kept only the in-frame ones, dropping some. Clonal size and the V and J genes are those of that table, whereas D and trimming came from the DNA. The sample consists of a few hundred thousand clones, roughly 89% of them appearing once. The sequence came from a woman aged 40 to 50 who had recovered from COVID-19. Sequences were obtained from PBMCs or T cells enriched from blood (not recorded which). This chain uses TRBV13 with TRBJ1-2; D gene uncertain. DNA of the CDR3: TGTGCCAGCAGCTTAGGCTTACCACTTAGAGGCTACACCTTC. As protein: CASSLGLPLRGYTF.